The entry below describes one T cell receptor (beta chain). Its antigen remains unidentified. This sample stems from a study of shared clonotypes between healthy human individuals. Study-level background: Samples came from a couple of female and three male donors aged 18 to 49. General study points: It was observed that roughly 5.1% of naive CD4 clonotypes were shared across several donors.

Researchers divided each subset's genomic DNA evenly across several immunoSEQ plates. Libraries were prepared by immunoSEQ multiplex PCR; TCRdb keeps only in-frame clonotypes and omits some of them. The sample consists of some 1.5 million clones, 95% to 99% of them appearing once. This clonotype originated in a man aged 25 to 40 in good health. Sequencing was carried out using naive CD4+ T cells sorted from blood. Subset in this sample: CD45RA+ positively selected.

CDR3 nucleotides: TGTGCCAGCAGCACCGGAACAGGGGGCGACGAGCAGTACTTC. Translated, it gives CASSTGTGGDEQYF. The chain combines TRBV5-6 with TRBJ2-7; 9 bases match TRBD1. This CDR3 is built from 14 residues. Germline CDR1 and CDR2: SGHDT and YYEEEE. Unmatched junction bases numbered 7, after V lost 4 bases and J lost 5 bases.